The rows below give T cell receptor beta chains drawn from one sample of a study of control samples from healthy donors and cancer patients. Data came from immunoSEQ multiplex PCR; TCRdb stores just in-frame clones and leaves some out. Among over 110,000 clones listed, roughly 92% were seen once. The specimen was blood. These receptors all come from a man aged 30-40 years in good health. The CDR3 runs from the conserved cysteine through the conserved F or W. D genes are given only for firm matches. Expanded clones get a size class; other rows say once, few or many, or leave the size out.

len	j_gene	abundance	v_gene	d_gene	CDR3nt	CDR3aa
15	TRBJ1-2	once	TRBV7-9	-	TGTGCCAGCAGCGCACCGGGACTGACTAACTATGGCTACACCTTC	CASSAPGLTNYGYTF
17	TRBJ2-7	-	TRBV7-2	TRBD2	TGTGCCAGCAGCTTAGTTGGGTCGGGAGGACTAACCTACGAGCAGTACTTC	CASSLVGSGGLTYEQYF
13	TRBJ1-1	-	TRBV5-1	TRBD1	TGCGCCAGCAGCTTGCACAGGGGCTCCGAAGCTTTCTTT	CASSLHRGSEAFF
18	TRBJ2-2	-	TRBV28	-	TGTGCCAGCAGTTCAGTGGGGCGAAACCTCCGAAACACCGGGGAGCTGTTTTTT	CASSSVGRNLRNTGELFF
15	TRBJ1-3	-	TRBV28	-	TGTGCCAGCAGTTTGAGATTAGTCTCTGGAAACACCATATATTTT	CASSLRLVSGNTIYF
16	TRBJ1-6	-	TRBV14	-	TGTGCCAGCAGCCTATTACAGGGTACCTATAATTCACCCCTCCACTTT	CASSLLQGTYNSPLHF
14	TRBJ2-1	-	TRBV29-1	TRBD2	TGCAGCGCGCGAGGGACTAGCGACTACAATGAGCAGTTCTTC	CSARGTSDYNEQFF
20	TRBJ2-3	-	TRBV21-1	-	TGTGCCAGCAGCAAGTCTACAGTAGCGGGAGGGGAGACTAGCACAGATACGCAGTATTTT	CASSKSTVAGGETSTDTQYF
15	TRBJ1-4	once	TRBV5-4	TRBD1	TGTGCCAGCAGCTCAAACAGGGGAAACATTGAAAAACTGTTTTTT	CASSSNRGNIEKLFF
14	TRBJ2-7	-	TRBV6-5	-	TGTGCCAGCAGTTACTCAGGCAGCTCCTACGAGCAGTACTTC	CASSYSGSSYEQYF
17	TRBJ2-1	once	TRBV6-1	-	TGTGCCAGCAGTGAACGGGGGAGCGGTGAGCTTTACAATGAGCAGTTCTTC	CASSERGSGELYNEQFF
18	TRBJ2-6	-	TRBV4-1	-	TGCGCCAGCAGCCAACGAACCGAATACAGGGACGGGGCCAACGTCCTGACTTTC	CASSQRTEYRDGANVLTF
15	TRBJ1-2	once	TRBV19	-	TGTGCCAGTAGTGATGCGCGGGGGACGTCCTATGGCTACACCTTC	CASSDARGTSYGYTF
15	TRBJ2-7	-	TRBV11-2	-	TGTGCCAGCAGCTTAGAGACCCACGGGGCGGGGGAGCAGTACTTC	CASSLETHGAGEQYF
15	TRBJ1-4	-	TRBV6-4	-	TGTGCCAGCAGTCAACACGGGGGTTCTGGCGAAAAACTGTTTTTT	CASSQHGGSGEKLFF